The 18 T cell receptor beta chains below come from one sample, sequenced in a study of blood T cell repertoires in COVID-19 (TCRdb year 2020). Receptor amplification or capture employed the immunoSEQ multiplex PCR assay. TCRdb retrieved this table from immuneACCESS and kept in-frame rearrangements only. Not all clones are present; in checked studies, unresolved V genes account for under half, and no reason is known for the remainder. The sample contains around 320,000 clones, roughly nine tenths of them found a single time. Approximately 2% of the sample rests with the top ten. Sequencing was performed on peripheral blood. The receptors originated from a man younger than 35 with active or convalescent COVID-19.

V and J are TRBV24-1 and TRBJ2-3; the match to TRBD1 covers 10 bases. The V gene end was trimmed by 3 bases and the J gene end by 8 bases; junction bases not matched to a gene: 7. The CDR3 extends over 15 amino acids. In germline, CDR1 is KGHDR, CDR2 SFDVKD. CDR3 in DNA: TGTGCCACCAGTGATCCGGGACAGGGGCCCGGTACGCAGTATTTT. It yields the protein CATSDPGQGPGTQYF.

CDR3 bases: TGTGCCAGCAGTTCGCCAGCGGGAGCGTTGACCGGGGAGCTGTTTTTT. Its protein product is CASSSPAGALTGELFF. The J gene is TRBJ2-2, the V gene TRBV27; 8 bases map to TRBD2. V shed 4 bases, J shed 5 bases, and the junction held 9 bases outside the gene matches. The CDR3 is 16 residues long. Germline-derived CDR1 and CDR2 are MNHEY and SMNVEV (reference sequence).

This clone was counted once. The V call is TRBV28, the J call TRBJ1-3; D may be TRBD1 (6 bases). The CDR3 covers 14 residues. With 8 bases removed from V and 0 bases from J, the gap between germline ends came to 11 bases. Germline V gene lookup returns CDR1 MDHEN and CDR2 SYDVKM. CDR3 protein: CASEGTHSGNTIYF. The CDR3 DNA sequence: TGTGCCAGCGAGGGGACACACTCTGGAAACACCATATATTTT.

With regard to this clone: Other DNA sequences in this sample translate to the same CDR3. The chain combines TRBV29-1 with TRBJ2-1, with D maybe TRBD1 (5 bases). V gave up 6 bases and J gave up 0 bases, with 9 bases separating them. In germline, CDR1 is SQVTM, CDR2 ANQGSEA. This CDR3 spans 13 amino acids. CDR3 in amino acids: CSVDTSSYNEQFF. The CDR3 nucleotides are TGCAGCGTGGACACAAGCTCCTACAATGAGCAGTTCTTC.

The CDR3 reads CASSWWSVNEQFF. CDR3 bases: TGTGCCAGCAGTTGGTGGTCGGTGAATGAGCAGTTCTTC. The V and J genes are TRBV6-5 and TRBJ2-1; D gene unclear. Trimming shortened V by 4 bases and J by 7 bases, and 11 bases separated the two germline ends. Germline loops: CDR1 MNHEY, CDR2 SVGAGI. The CDR3 spans 13 residues.

This chain links TRBV29-1 with TRBJ2-6; maybe TRBD2 (6 bases). This CDR3 is 15 amino acids long. Trimming took off 3 bases at V and 0 bases at J, with 9 bases between the two ends. CDR1 and CDR2 (germline): SQVTM, ANQGSEA. In nucleotides, the CDR3 is TGCAGCGTTGACCACGGGAGCTCTGGGGCCAACGTCCTGACTTTC. It specifies CSVDHGSSGANVLTF.

The chain carries TRBV5-1 and TRBJ1-4; 8 nucleotides line up with TRBD1. The CDR3 consists of 14 residues. From germline, CDR1 is SGHRS and CDR2 YFSETQ. V dropped 3 bases and J dropped 8; count of bases not matched to a gene: 6. Written as DNA, the CDR3 is TGCGCCAGCAGCTGGGGACAGGCGGGAGAAAAACTGTTTTTT. It is translated as CASSWGQAGEKLFF.

The chain combines TRBV7-9 with TRBJ1-2, with a possible D match to TRBD1 (5 bases). CDR1 SEHNR and CDR2 FQNEAQ come from the germline V gene (reference sequence). This CDR3 spans 18 amino acids. Between the trimmed V and J ends, which lost 6 bases and 0 bases, there was a span of 23 bases. The CDR3, as DNA: TGTGCCAGCAGTTACTCCAGCAGGGCCCCATCAGCTAACTATGGCTACACCTTC. Protein sequence: CASSYSSRAPSANYGYTF.

The sample holds one count of this clone. The CDR3 sequence: CASSLAQGRADTQYF. As DNA, the CDR3 is TGTGCCAGCAGCTTAGCCCAGGGTCGCGCAGATACGCAGTATTTT. V and J are TRBV7-9 and TRBJ2-3; TRBD1 is a possible D gene (5 bases). The V end was cut by 0 bases, the J end by 4 bases, with 11 bases between. CDR1 and CDR2 (germline): SEHNR, FQNEAQ (reference sequence). The CDR3 has 15 amino acids.

This clone showed up just once. The chain recombines TRBV15 with TRBJ2-7; weak D call: TRBD1 (7 bases). Trimming shortened V by 2 bases and J by 0 bases, and 11 bases separated the two germline ends. The CDR3 is 15 amino acids. Germline CDR1 is LNHNV and CDR2 is YYDKDF (reference sequence). CDR3 residues: CATSRIQGGSYEQYF. CDR3 nucleotides: TGTGCCACCAGCAGAATCCAGGGGGGCTCCTACGAGCAGTACTTC.

The chain joins TRBV3-1 (or the pseudogene TRBV3-2) to TRBJ2-5; D not certain. Germline V gives CDR1 LGHDT, CDR2 YNNKEL (reference sequence). This CDR3 spans 16 amino acids. The V end was cut by 3 bases, the J end by 2 bases, with 16 bases between. CDR3 DNA: TGTGCCAGCAGCCAGAGTCTACTAACGGCACAAGAGACCCAGTACTTC. Its translation is CASSQSLLTAQETQYF.

This clone was seen a single time. V usage is TRBV11-2 and J usage is TRBJ2-7, with 9 bases identical to TRBD2. Germline lookup yields CDR1 SGHAT and CDR2 FQNNGV. Germline trimming cut 1 base from V and 2 bases from J; bases unmatched to any gene: 0. This CDR3 comprises 14 residues. The CDR3 DNA is TGTGCCAGCAGCTTAGTAGCGGGGGCCTACGAGCAGTACTTC. The encoded protein is CASSLVAGAYEQYF.

The V call is TRBV6-5, the J call TRBJ2-5, with a possible D match to TRBD1 (5 bases). This CDR3 comprises 11 residues. Trimming pared 6 bases from V and 5 bases from J, leaving 7 bases between. The V gene's germline CDR1 is MNHEY and CDR2 SVGAGI. The CDR3 DNA reads TGTGCCAGCAGGGGGCTGGAGACCCAGTACTTC. Amino acid sequence: CASRGLETQYF.

V usage is TRBV20-1 and J usage is TRBJ1-1; D might be TRBD1 (5 bases). Germline values: CDR1 DFQATT, CDR2 SNEGSKA (reference sequence). Trimming removed 3 bases at V and 0 bases at J, with 11 bases between. CDR3 size: 14 residues. CDR3 nucleotides: TGCAGTGCTAGTCCCGGGGGAATGAACACTGAAGCTTTCTTT. Residues: CSASPGGMNTEAFF.

V gene TRBV28 combines with J gene TRBJ1-5; 8 nucleotides align to TRBD1. The V and J ends lost 2 bases and 1 base, in that order; junction bases with no gene match: 7. Looked up from germline, CDR1 is MDHEN and CDR2 is SYDVKM. The CDR3 consists of 17 residues. The CDR3, as DNA: TGTGCCAGCAGTTTAAGGACAGGGAGGGAGAGCAATCAGCCCCAGCATTTT. It encodes CASSLRTGRESNQPQHF.

This sequence joins TRBV7-6 and TRBJ2-7; 9 bases align to TRBD1. Germline trimming cut 2 bases from V and 0 bases from J; bases unmatched to any gene: 2. Germline values: CDR1 SGHVS, CDR2 FNYEAQ. The CDR3 length is 15 residues. CDR3 sequence (DNA): TGTGCCAGCAGCTTACGACAGGGGGTCTCCTACGAGCAGTACTTC. It specifies CASSLRQGVSYEQYF.

V gene TRBV4-2 combines with J gene TRBJ2-2, with 8 bases fitting TRBD1. With 3 bases clipped from V and 5 bases from J, the junction kept 5 bases outside the gene matches. The CDR3 has 15 residues. CDR1 is LGHNA, CDR2 YNFKEQ, per germline. The DNA for the CDR3 is TGTGCCAGCAGCCACGCGACAGGGGAGACCGGGGAGCTGTTTTTT. It yields the protein CASSHATGETGELFF.

The gene calls are TRBV28 and TRBJ1-5; possibly TRBD1 for D (6 bases). Germline V gene lookup returns CDR1 MDHEN and CDR2 SYDVKM. Trimming removed 2 bases from V and 6 bases from J, with 11 bases in between. The CDR3 loop spans 14 amino acids. As DNA, the CDR3 is TGTGCCAGCAGTTTACGGGGGGCAGGTCAGCCCCAGCATTTT. The encoded protein is CASSLRGAGQPQHF. Full variable domain (remainder filled in from reference TRBV28 and TRBJ1-5): DVKVTQSSRYLVKRTGEKVFLECVQDMDHENMFWYRQDPGLGLRLIYFSYDVKMKEKGDIPEGYSVSREKKERFSLILESASTNQTSMYLCASSLRGAGQPQHFGDGTRLSIL.